Below, 23 T cell receptor beta chains from the same sample are listed, as sequenced in a study of shared clonotypes between healthy human individuals. Here immunoSEQ multiplex PCR was the method, and the copy in TCRdb shows in-frame clones only, minus some. The sample shows over a million clones, 75% to 85% of them seen only once. The sequenced sample consisted of memory CD4+ T cells from PBMCs. The subset was: CD45RA-negative fraction. The source is a man aged 18 to 29 in good health. Some clones in this sample may be carry-over from other donors' samples.

This chain links TRBV2 with TRBJ2-1, with 10 nucleotides matching TRBD2. The CDR3 loop spans 13 amino acids. V shed 7 bases, J shed 8 bases, and the junction held 5 bases outside the gene matches. Germline V gene data show CDR1 as SNHLY and CDR2 as FYNNEI. Written as DNA, the CDR3 is TGTGCCAGCACATCAGCGGGGGGGGATGAGCAGTTCTTC. Translation gives CASTSAGGDEQFF.

This clone was recorded many times. The chain recombines TRBV7-8 with TRBJ1-5; D possibly corresponds to TRBD1 (5 bases). The CDR3 sequence is 16 residues long. Germline V gene lookup returns CDR1 SGHVS and CDR2 FQNEAQ. The V gene lost 0 bases and the J gene lost 6 bases, with 15 bases spanning the gap. CDR3 sequence reads: CASSLASGGLTQPQHF. CDR3 DNA: TGTGCCAGCAGCTTAGCGTCGGGGGGTCTTACTCAGCCCCAGCATTTT.

The genes are TRBV5-8 and TRBJ1-3, with 7 bases lining up with TRBD1. The germline gives CDR1 SGHTS, CDR2 YDEGEE. V trimming: 10 bases; J trimming: 0 bases; junction bases outside the gene matches: 19. CDR3 length equals 18 residues. The CDR3 coding sequence is TGTGCCTGTAGGACAGGCCGGTGGAGGGGGGTCTCTGGAAACACCATATATTTT. This translates into CACRTGRWRGVSGNTIYF.

The chain's CDR3 is CASTPGRGGGGNQPQHF. The CDR3 DNA sequence: TGTGCCAGCACCCCCGGACGGGGGGGTGGGGGCAATCAGCCCCAGCATTTT. The J gene is TRBJ1-5, the V gene TRBV28, with D possibly being TRBD1 (5 bases). Looked up from germline, CDR1 is MDHEN and CDR2 is SYDVKM. CDR3 size: 17 residues. With 7 bases removed from V and 2 bases from J, the gap between germline ends came to 21 bases. Looking up the rest from reference TRBV28 and TRBJ1-5 gives the full variable domain: DVKVTQSSRYLVKRTGEKVFLECVQDMDHENMFWYRQDPGLGLRLIYFSYDVKMKEKGDIPEGYSVSREKKERFSLILESASTNQTSMYLCASTPGRGGGGNQPQHFGDGTRLSIL.

Only one count was recorded for this clone. No DNA is shown, since the ends of the CDR3 on it are uncertain; the CDR3 is the one TCRdb lists. The chain couples TRBV6-1 to TRBJ2-7; the table calls TRBD1, which could not be checked here. Germline CDR1 and CDR2: MNHNS and SASEGT. The CDR3 spans 18 residues, counting both ends. CDR3 sequence: CASSEAFFGGTGTNEQYF.

The V and J genes are TRBV5-1 and TRBJ2-1; the D is unclear. The CDR3 is 15 amino acids. CDR1 SGHRS and CDR2 YFSETQ come from the germline V gene. With 5 bases removed from V and 0 bases from J, the gap between germline ends came to 12 bases. CDR3 in amino acids: CASSPTISSYNEQFF. CDR3 sequence (DNA): TGCGCCAGCAGTCCTACAATAAGCTCCTACAATGAGCAGTTCTTC.

CDR3 bases: TGCGCCAGCAGCCCCGGGACTAGCGGGAATATCGGGGAGACCCAGTACTTC. Its protein product is CASSPGTSGNIGETQYF. The chain employs TRBV5-1 and TRBJ2-5; 13 nucleotides match TRBD2. CDR1 is SGHRS and CDR2 is YFSETQ in the germline V gene. The length of the CDR3 is 17 residues. J lost 5 bases, V lost 4 bases, and 11 bases had no gene match.

This chain uses TRBV9 with TRBJ1-1; the D is unclear. The CDR3 contains 14 residues. Trimming pared 3 bases from V and 6 bases from J, leaving 15 bases between. Looked up from germline, CDR1 is SGDLS and CDR2 is YYNGEE. CDR3 sequence reads: CASSADLQIPEAFF. DNA of the CDR3: TGTGCCAGCAGCGCAGACCTCCAGATCCCTGAAGCTTTCTTT.

The table lists this clone with a few counts. The V gene is TRBV30, the J gene TRBJ1-1; a possible D gene is TRBD1 (5 bases). Looked up from germline, CDR1 is GTSNPN and CDR2 is SVGIG (reference sequence). V lost 4 bases and J lost 5, with 14 bases in between. This CDR3 region has 13 residues. The CDR3 DNA is TGTGCCTGGATAGGGCGGCGGGGGACTGAAGCTTTCTTT. This codes for CAWIGRRGTEAFF.

The chain joins TRBV5-8 to TRBJ1-4; no clear D gene. The CDR3 contains 13 residues. CDR1 and CDR2 (germline): SGHTS, YDEGEE. Trimming pared 1 base from V and 3 bases from J, leaving 4 bases between. The CDR3 reads CASSLLSNEKLFF. DNA for the CDR3: TGTGCCAGCAGCTTGTTGTCTAATGAAAAACTGTTTTTT.

The rearrangement joins TRBV27 to TRBJ1-1, with D perhaps TRBD1 (5 bases). The CDR3 totals 12 residues. The V end lost 9 bases, the J end lost 11 bases, and 19 bases lay between the germline ends. Looked up from germline, CDR1 is MNHEY and CDR2 is SMNVEV (reference sequence). CDR3 residues: CASSTGNHRAFF. The CDR3 DNA sequence: TGTGCCAGTTCGACTGGGAACCACAGGGCTTTCTTT.

This sequence joins TRBV5-6 and TRBJ2-5; D is perhaps TRBD1 or TRBD2 (5 bases each). Germline loops: CDR1 SGHDT, CDR2 YYEEEE. The CDR3 is 13 residues long. V was shortened by 4 bases and J by 3 bases, with 10 bases between the two germline ends. The CDR3: CASSGGREETQYF. The DNA for the CDR3 is TGTGCCAGCAGCGGAGGCAGGGAAGAGACCCAGTACTTC.

This clone turned up a few times. CDR3 nucleotides: TGCAGCGCGCGGCGGGAGAGGACCGGGGAGCTGTTTTTT. It yields the protein CSARRERTGELFF. The chain is built from TRBV29-1 and TRBJ2-2; 7 positions match TRBD2. CDR3 length: 13 residues. CDR1 SQVTM and CDR2 ANQGSEA come from the germline V gene. V gave up 7 bases and J gave up 5 bases; unmatched junction bases: 7.

V and J are TRBV10-1 and TRBJ2-2; unclear D gene. The V gene lost 6 bases and the J gene lost 0 bases, with 14 bases spanning the gap. Germline-derived CDR1 and CDR2 are WNHNN and SYGVQD (reference sequence). CDR3 length: 16 amino acids. CDR3 nucleotides: TGCGCCAGCAGCGATTCATCGGCCGCGAACACCGGGGAGCTGTTTTTT. The encoded protein is CASSDSSAANTGELFF.

In its sample, this clone was seen a few times. The chain links TRBV2 to TRBJ2-1; D is possibly TRBD1 or TRBD2 (6 bases each). Trimming cost V 1 base and J 4 bases, with 11 bases left between them. This CDR3 comprises 15 residues. CDR1 and CDR2 (germline): SNHLY, FYNNEI. CDR3 DNA sequence: TGTGCCAGCAGTGAAGAGGGGGGCGATTACAATGAGCAGTTCTTC. Translation: CASSEEGGDYNEQFF.

The CDR3 DNA sequence: TGTGCCAGCAGTCCTGCAGGGACGCGCACCGGGGAGCTGTTTTTT. Its translation is CASSPAGTRTGELFF. The chain carries TRBV7-9 and TRBJ2-2, with D perhaps being TRBD1 or TRBD2 (5 bases each). V lost 6 bases and J 4 bases, leaving 15 bases between the germline ends. Germline V lookup: CDR1 SEHNR, CDR2 FQNEAQ (reference sequence). The CDR3 contains 15 residues.

CDR3 loop: CASSFQANYGYTF. The CDR3 nucleotides are TGTGCCAGCAGCTTCCAGGCTAACTATGGCTACACCTTC. This rearrangement joins TRBV5-8 to TRBJ1-2; D gene ambiguous. Germline values: CDR1 SGHTS, CDR2 YDEGEE. The CDR3 extends over 13 amino acids. V gave up 2 bases and J gave up 0 bases, with 5 bases separating them.

This rearrangement joins TRBV5-6 to TRBJ2-4; 8 positions match TRBD1. The CDR3 contains 18 residues. Germline CDR1 is SGHDT and CDR2 is YYEEEE. Trimming at V came to 2 bases and at J to 2 bases, leaving 12 bases not matched to a gene. CDR3 coding DNA: TGTGCCAGCAGCTTTTATATGGTTCAGGGGGCAACCAAAAACATTCAGTACTTC. This translates into CASSFYMVQGATKNIQYF.

This clone was seen only once. The CDR3 DNA follows: TGTGCCAGCTCATTTCTAGCGGGCTATCATCCAGATACGCAGTATTTT. Its translation is CASSFLAGYHPDTQYF. The chain employs TRBV18 and TRBJ2-3, with 8 positions matching TRBD2. Germline CDR1 is KGHSH and CDR2 is LQKENI. The CDR3 covers 16 residues. J lost 4 bases, V lost 5 bases, and 11 bases had no gene match. The full variable domain, its missing parts supplied by reference TRBV18 and TRBJ2-3, is NAGVMQNPRHLVRRRGQEARLRCSPMKGHSHVYWYRQLPEEGLKFMVYLQKENIIDESGMPKERFSAEFPKEGPSILRIQQVVRGDSAAYFCASSFLAGYHPDTQYFGPGTRLTVL.

This clone was observed a single time. The V gene is TRBV30, the J gene TRBJ2-6; TRBD1 aligns across 12 bases. This CDR3 contains 17 residues. V lost 3 bases and J lost 1; bases outside the gene matches: 4. Germline values: CDR1 GTSNPN, CDR2 SVGIG (reference sequence). DNA for the CDR3: TGTGCCTGGAGACCGGGACAGGGGGCTTCTGGGGCCAACGTCCTGACTTTC. Translation: CAWRPGQGASGANVLTF. Based on the CDR3 plus reference TRBV30 and TRBJ2-6, the full variable domain is SQTIHQWPATLVQPVGSPLSLECTVEGTSNPNLYWYRQAAGRGLQLLFYSVGIGQISSEVPQNLSASRPQDRQFILSSKKLLLSDSGFYLCAWRPGQGASGANVLTFGAGSRLTVL.

The chain employs TRBV7-9 and TRBJ2-7, with D uncertain. V was clipped by 5 bases and J by 9 bases, with 14 bases between them. CDR1 is SEHNR, CDR2 FQNEAQ, per germline (reference sequence). The CDR3 length is 12 residues. The CDR3 nucleotides read TGTGCCAGCAGCCCGGAGATACCGCGGCAGTACTTC. Its translation: CASSPEIPRQYF.

The chain joins TRBV15 to TRBJ2-7; D gene uncertain. CDR3 size: 16 residues. Germline assignment: CDR1 LNHNV and CDR2 YYDKDF (reference sequence). V was clipped by 0 bases and J by 3 bases, with 15 bases between them. The CDR3 sequence is CATSREGSPLYYEQYF. For the CDR3, the DNA is TGTGCCACCAGCAGAGAGGGGTCGCCCCTTTACTACGAGCAGTACTTC.

This sequence joins TRBV5-6 and TRBJ2-1; TRBD2 aligns across 10 bases. The V gene's germline CDR1 is SGHDT and CDR2 YYEEEE. The trim removed 3 bases at V and 8 bases at J, leaving 14 bases unmatched. The CDR3 contains 17 residues. CDR3 in amino acids: CASSSRPLAGEIDEQFF. Here the CDR3 DNA reads TGTGCCAGCAGCTCCCGTCCCCTAGCGGGAGAGATCGATGAGCAGTTCTTC.